Included here is one TCR beta chain sequence, with context. Profiling relied on immunoSEQ multiplex PCR, and the TCRdb table lists in-frame clones only, not all of them. The profile covers roughly 80,000 clones, with about nine tenths appearing a single time and 3% to 3.5% taken by the ten largest. Doses given second, at about 4 or about 12 weeks, were pooled. These data originate in a study of T cell responses to AZD1222 COVID-19 vaccine. Trimming took off 3 bases at V and 1 base at J, with 6 bases between the two ends. The CDR3 totals 13 residues. Germline CDR1 is SGHTA and CDR2 is FQGTGA. The V and J genes are TRBV7-3 and TRBJ1-1, with a possible D match to TRBD1 (5 bases). The TCR originated in an adult who received the AZD1222 COVID-19 vaccine. This specimen was peripheral blood, taken 28 days after the second AZD1222 dose. The CDR3 DNA follows: TGTGCCAGCAGCTTCACAGGGAACACTGAAGCTTTCTTT. Protein: CASSFTGNTEAFF.